What follows is one TCR beta chain and its context. The antigen is unknown. The data stem from a study of Graves' ophthalmopathy and Graves' hyperthyroidism. Amplified TCR beta CDR3 regions were obtained using RNA transcripts as template. RT-PCR with HTBI primers came first, then second-round multiplex PCR. TCRdb independently ran MiXCR on the multiplex PCR reads; one entry per CDR3 protein. The repertoire holds about 590,000 distinct CDR3 sequences, roughly 39% seen once, with approximately 4.1% in the top ten. General study points: Prediction of ophthalmopathy progression reached around 70% sensitivity and around 72% specificity. Blood also harbored most expanded thyroid clonotypes above 0.001 frequency.

Deletions cut 2 bases from V and 6 bases from J, with 12 bases between. Germline V CDR1 and CDR2: SEHNR, FQNEAQ (reference sequence). The CDR3 spans 14 residues. The clonotype originates from an adult man with Graves' hyperthyroidism. The specimen was peripheral blood or thyroid tissue (not recorded which). The rearrangement links TRBV7-9 to TRBJ2-3; D remains unclear. CDR3: CASSLPWGQDTQYF. The CDR3 DNA is TGTGCCAGCAGCTTACCCTGGGGTCAGGATACGCAGTATTTT.